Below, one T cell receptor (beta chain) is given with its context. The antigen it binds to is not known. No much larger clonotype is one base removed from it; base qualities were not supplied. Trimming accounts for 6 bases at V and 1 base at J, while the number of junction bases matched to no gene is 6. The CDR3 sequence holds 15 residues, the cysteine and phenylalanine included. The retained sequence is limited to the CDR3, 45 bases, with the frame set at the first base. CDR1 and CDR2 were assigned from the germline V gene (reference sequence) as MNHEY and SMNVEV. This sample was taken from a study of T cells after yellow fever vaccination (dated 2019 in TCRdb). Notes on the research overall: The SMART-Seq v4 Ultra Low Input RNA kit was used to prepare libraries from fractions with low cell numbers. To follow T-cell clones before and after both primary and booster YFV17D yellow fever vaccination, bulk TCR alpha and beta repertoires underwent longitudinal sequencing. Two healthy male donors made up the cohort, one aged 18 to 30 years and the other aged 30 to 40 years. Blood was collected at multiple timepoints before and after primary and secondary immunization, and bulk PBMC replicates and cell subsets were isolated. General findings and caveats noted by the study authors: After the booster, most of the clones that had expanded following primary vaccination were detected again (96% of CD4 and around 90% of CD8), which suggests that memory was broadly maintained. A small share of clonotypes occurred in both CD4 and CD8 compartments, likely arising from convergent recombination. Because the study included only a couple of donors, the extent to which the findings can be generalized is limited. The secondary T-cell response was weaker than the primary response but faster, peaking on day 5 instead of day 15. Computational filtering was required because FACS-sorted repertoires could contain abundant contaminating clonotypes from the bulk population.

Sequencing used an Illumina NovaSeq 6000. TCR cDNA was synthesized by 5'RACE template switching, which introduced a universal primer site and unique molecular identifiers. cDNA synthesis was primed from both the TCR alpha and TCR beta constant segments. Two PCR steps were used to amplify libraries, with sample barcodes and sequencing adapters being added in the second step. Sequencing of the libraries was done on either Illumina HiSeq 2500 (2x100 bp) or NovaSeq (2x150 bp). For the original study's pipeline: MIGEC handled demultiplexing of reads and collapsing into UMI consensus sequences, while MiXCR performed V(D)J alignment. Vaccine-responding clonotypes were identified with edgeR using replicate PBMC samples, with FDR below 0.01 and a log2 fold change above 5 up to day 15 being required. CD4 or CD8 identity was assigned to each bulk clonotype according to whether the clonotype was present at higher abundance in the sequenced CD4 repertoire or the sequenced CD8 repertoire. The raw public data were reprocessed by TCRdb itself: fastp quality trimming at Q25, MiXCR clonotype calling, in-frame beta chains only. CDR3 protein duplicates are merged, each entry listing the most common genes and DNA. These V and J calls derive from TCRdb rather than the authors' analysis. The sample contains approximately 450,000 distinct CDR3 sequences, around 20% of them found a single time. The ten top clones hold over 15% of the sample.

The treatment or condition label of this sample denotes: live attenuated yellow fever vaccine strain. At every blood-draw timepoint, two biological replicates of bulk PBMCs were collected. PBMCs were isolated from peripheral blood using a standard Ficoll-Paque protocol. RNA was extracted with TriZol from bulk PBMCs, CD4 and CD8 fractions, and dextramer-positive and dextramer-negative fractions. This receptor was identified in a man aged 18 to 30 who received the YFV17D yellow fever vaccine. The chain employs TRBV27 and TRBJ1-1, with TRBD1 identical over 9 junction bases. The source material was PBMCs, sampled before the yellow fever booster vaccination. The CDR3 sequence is CASRTGTGPNTEAFF. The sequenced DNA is TGTGCCAGCAGAACCGGGACAGGGCCGAACACTGAAGCTTTCTTT.